The clone carrying this TCR beta chain was seen a few times. Its antigen is undetermined. This specimen comes from a study of CD8+CD57+ T cells in acquired aplastic anemia. Findings and limits, study-wide: Patients and healthy controls showed no significant CD8+ Simpson's diversity difference.

CDR3 length: 13 amino acids. Trimming took off 8 bases at V and 2 bases at J, with 9 bases between the two ends. CDR1 is MNHEY and CDR2 is SMNVEV in the germline V gene (reference sequence). Genomic DNA was employed as the template in profiling TCR beta VDJ and CDR3. MiXCR, run by TCRdb on the reads, gives a single entry per CDR3 protein. The sample shows about 210,000 distinct CDR3 sequences, roughly 55% of them seen only once. This sequence joins TRBV27 and TRBJ2-2, with unresolved D. This sequence was found in a human donor in good health. Sequencing was performed on sorted CD4+, CD8+, or CD8+CD57+ T cells (not recorded which) from PBMCs. The CDR3 loop is CASGVTNTGELFF. The CDR3 DNA reads as TGTGCCAGCGGCGTCACTAACACCGGGGAGCTGTTTTTT.